A single T cell receptor (beta chain) is shown here with its context. The same CDR3 is also encoded by other DNA sequences in this sample. This sample was taken from a study of PD-L1 blockade in urothelial cancer. Repertoires were generated with immunoSEQ multiplex PCR, while TCRdb's copy carries only in-frame clones and drops some. The table records around 100,000 clones, 90% of them present only once. J gave up 2 bases and V 4 bases, and 1 base lay outside the gene matches. The CDR3 is made up of 13 amino acids. Germline V CDR1 and CDR2: MDHEN, SYDVKM. Noted time point: pretreatment peripheral blood. Each patient gave between 1 and 8 samples of peripheral blood mononuclear cells, which were collected pretreatment and during treatment.

The sequence came from a man aged 60-69 years with urothelial cancer. Here the sequenced sample was PBMCs, taken around atezolizumab (anti-PD-L1) treatment. The chain combines TRBV28 with TRBJ1-2; 7 bases line up with TRBD1. The CDR3 coding sequence is TGTGCCAGCAGTTCGGGACAGAACTATGGCTACACCTTC. Translating it yields CASSSGQNYGYTF.